One and the same sample provided the 21 T cell receptor beta chains below, sequenced in a study of CD4 T cells in relation to SARS-CoV-2 and coronaviruses. CD4+ T cells from unexposed donors were obtained before the COVID-19 pandemic (2011-2018). The data were produced by immunoSEQ multiplex PCR, yet TCRdb's version contains in-frame clones alone and is incomplete. The table lists about 64,000 clones, about 94% of them singletons. Sequencing was performed on naive CD4+ T cells from PBMCs. The sample's subset: naive CD4+ T cells isolated by negative enrichment. These receptors came from a human donor in good health.

This chain joins TRBV10-2 and TRBJ2-2; 14 bases are a match to TRBD2. V dropped 7 bases and J dropped 4; count of bases not matched to a gene: 14. Germline V lookup: CDR1 WSHSY, CDR2 SAAADI. This CDR3 contains 19 residues. CDR3 sequence (DNA): TGCGCCAGCATCCGCGCGACTAGCGGGAGGGTTTGGAGCACCGGGGAGCTGTTTTTT. Its protein is CASIRATSGRVWSTGELFF.

The chain uses TRBV3-1 (or the pseudogene TRBV3-2) and TRBJ2-3; TRBD2 matches at 14 bases. This CDR3 contains 16 residues. Germline V gene lookup returns CDR1 LGHDT and CDR2 YNNKEL (reference sequence). V was clipped by 1 base and J by 5 bases; unmatched bases: 2. The CDR3 DNA sequence: TGTGCCAGCAGCCAAGGACTAGCGGGGGGGGGAGATACGCAGTATTTT. The encoded protein is CASSQGLAGGGDTQYF.

This clone was counted once. The gene calls are TRBV30 and TRBJ2-7; D is unresolved. This CDR3 region has 11 residues. Trimming stripped 4 bases from V and 3 bases from J, with 7 bases between. Germline values: CDR1 GTSNPN, CDR2 SVGIG (reference sequence). This chain's CDR3 is CAWTGGYEQYF. CDR3 sequence (DNA): TGTGCCTGGACCGGCGGCTACGAGCAGTACTTC.

This clone has a handful of counts. The rearrangement links TRBV5-1 to TRBJ1-2, with 9 bases fitting TRBD1. Germline V CDR1 and CDR2: SGHRS, YFSETQ. This CDR3 spans 16 amino acids. V was clipped by 4 bases and J by 8 bases; unmatched bases: 15. The CDR3 DNA is TGCGCCAGCAGCCTCGGACAGGGGAGCGGGGTATGGGGCTACACCTTC. Translation gives CASSLGQGSGVWGYTF.

This clone was seen just once. The chain carries TRBV30 and TRBJ1-4, with TRBD1 matching 8 bases. Trimming took 0 bases from V and 7 from J; bases not matched to a gene: 4. Per germline, CDR1 GTSNPN and CDR2 SVGIG (reference sequence). The CDR3 runs to 14 residues. CDR3 loop: CAWSVGQGGEKLFF. As DNA, the CDR3 is TGTGCCTGGAGTGTCGGACAGGGAGGTGAAAAACTGTTTTTT.

In this sample, this clone turned up once. This chain uses TRBV10-3 with TRBJ2-7; TRBD2 might be the D (5 bases). Trimming took 0 bases from V and 7 from J, leaving 13 bases between them. Germline assignment: CDR1 ENHRY and CDR2 SYGVKD. This CDR3 region has 14 residues. CDR3 residues: CAISESETRGEQYF. The CDR3 nucleotides read TGTGCCATCAGTGAGTCGGAGACCCGCGGGGAGCAGTACTTC.

The chain is built from TRBV7-6 and TRBJ2-3, with a weak D call TRBD1 (5 bases). The CDR3 runs to 15 residues. V lost 5 bases and J lost 0, with 12 bases in between. Germline lookup yields CDR1 SGHVS and CDR2 FNYEAQ. The CDR3 nucleotides are TGTGCCAGCAGCCCCAGGGCGGTTAGCACAGATACGCAGTATTTT. Protein sequence: CASSPRAVSTDTQYF.

The V and J genes are TRBV18 and TRBJ2-7; D uncertain. The CDR3 is made up of 15 amino acids. Germline loops: CDR1 KGHSH, CDR2 LQKENI. Trimming removed 2 bases at V and 6 bases at J, with 17 bases between. This CDR3 is CASSPKLSLVSEQYF. CDR3 bases: TGTGCCAGCTCACCAAAACTGAGTCTCGTGAGCGAGCAGTACTTC. The complete variable domain, with remaining parts taken from reference TRBV18 and TRBJ2-7, reads NAGVMQNPRHLVRRRGQEARLRCSPMKGHSHVYWYRQLPEEGLKFMVYLQKENIIDESGMPKERFSAEFPKEGPSILRIQQVVRGDSAAYFCASSPKLSLVSEQYFGPGTRLTVT.

CDR3 residues: CASSLEWASTDTQYF. CDR3 coding DNA: TGCGCCAGCAGCTTGGAGTGGGCTAGCACAGATACGCAGTATTTT. The V call is TRBV5-1, the J call TRBJ2-3; D call uncertain. Trimming cost V 0 bases and J 0 bases, with 8 bases left between them. The CDR3 consists of 15 residues. From germline, CDR1 is SGHRS and CDR2 YFSETQ.

The count of this clone is one. The rearrangement uses TRBV20-1 and TRBJ2-7; TRBD2 matches 11 bases. J was trimmed by 5 bases and V by 3 bases; bases with no gene match: 9. Germline CDR1 DFQATT, CDR2 SNEGSKA (reference sequence). The CDR3 is made up of 15 amino acids. CDR3: CSASQGLAESNEQYF. In DNA form, the CDR3 reads TGCAGTGCTAGTCAGGGACTAGCGGAATCAAACGAGCAGTACTTC.

The chain joins TRBV6-5 to TRBJ2-7; 9 bases agree with TRBD1. The CDR3 is 15 residues long. Unmatched junction bases numbered 10, after V lost 4 bases and J lost 6 bases. CDR1 and CDR2 from the germline V gene are MNHEY and SVGAGI. CDR3 protein: CASSWMGDRDGEQYF. The CDR3 DNA sequence: TGTGCCAGCAGTTGGATGGGGGACAGGGATGGCGAGCAGTACTTC.

The genes are TRBV6-6 and TRBJ1-4, with D unresolved. CDR3 length equals 13 residues. Per the germline V gene, CDR1 is MNHNY and CDR2 is SVGAGI (reference sequence). V was trimmed by 8 bases and J by 3 bases, leaving 10 bases between them. The CDR3 region is CASYSKSNEKLFF. Written as DNA, the CDR3 is TGTGCCAGCTACTCCAAGTCTAATGAAAAACTGTTTTTT.

The rearrangement uses TRBV6-4 and TRBJ2-3; possible D gene TRBD2, 6 bases. This CDR3 spans 13 amino acids. Trimming cost V 5 bases and J 2 bases, with 8 bases left between them. Germline lookup yields CDR1 MRHNA and CDR2 SNTAGT. For the CDR3, the DNA is TGTGCCAGCAGTACGGGAGACACAGATACGCAGTATTTT. Translated, it gives CASSTGDTDTQYF.

J is TRBJ1-5 and V is TRBV2; tentative D call: TRBD1 (6 bases). CDR3 length: 15 amino acids. CDR1 and CDR2 (germline): SNHLY, FYNNEI. V was shortened by 4 bases and J by 6 bases, with 16 bases between the two germline ends. The CDR3, as DNA: TGTGCCAGCAGTGCGCTGATAGGGGGGATTCAGCCCCAGCATTTT. Its translation: CASSALIGGIQPQHF.

The CDR3 coding sequence is TGTGCCAGCAGTTCACCGCGGGAGGGGAACACTGAAGCTTTCTTT. This translates into CASSSPREGNTEAFF. The chain employs TRBV27 and TRBJ1-1; no clear D. V was pared by 4 bases and J by 1 base, with 13 bases between. The CDR3 totals 15 residues. Germline V gives CDR1 MNHEY, CDR2 SMNVEV (reference sequence).

This chain links TRBV9 with TRBJ2-5; 14 nucleotides align to TRBD2. This CDR3 region has 18 residues. Germline lookup yields CDR1 SGDLS and CDR2 YYNGEE. V lost 4 bases and J lost 5; bases outside the gene matches: 13. The CDR3 loop is CASSPGTSGRFRAETQYF. In DNA form, the CDR3 reads TGTGCCAGCAGCCCGGGGACTAGCGGGAGATTTCGTGCGGAGACCCAGTACTTC.

This clone was seen a single time. V usage is TRBV28 and J usage is TRBJ2-7; 11 bases are a match to TRBD2. Per the germline V gene, CDR1 is MDHEN and CDR2 is SYDVKM. CDR3 length: 12 residues. The V segment lost 5 bases and the J segment 7 bases; nucleotides outside the gene matches: 1. The CDR3 protein is CASSRLAGEQYF. The CDR3 nucleotides are TGTGCCAGCAGTCGACTAGCGGGGGAGCAGTACTTC.

The rearrangement joins TRBV11-3 to TRBJ2-5; D remains unclear. The CDR3 runs 15 residues. Germline-derived CDR1 and CDR2 are SGHNT and YENEEA. Trimming pared 4 bases from V and 2 bases from J, leaving 14 bases between. In DNA form, the CDR3 reads TGTGCCAGCAGCTGGGGTGGCAGAGGACAAGAGACCCAGTACTTC. Its translation is CASSWGGRGQETQYF.

The chain combines TRBV7-2 with TRBJ2-1, with TRBD2 matching 12 bases. Germline assignment: CDR1 SGHTA and CDR2 FQGNSA. V trimming: 4 bases; J trimming: 9 bases; junction bases outside the gene matches: 7. The CDR3 is 15 amino acids. The CDR3 nucleotides read TGTGCCAGCAGCTGGCTAGCGGGAGGGCCCGTTGAGCAGTTCTTC. Protein: CASSWLAGGPVEQFF.

V is TRBV11-2 and J is TRBJ2-7, with D possibly matching TRBD1 (6 bases). V lost 1 base and J lost 2, with 12 bases in between. Germline CDR1 reads SGHAT; CDR2 reads FQNNGV. The CDR3 loop spans 15 amino acids. The CDR3 sequence: CASSLVAGDTYEQYF. The CDR3 bases are TGTGCCAGCAGCTTAGTGGCAGGGGACACCTACGAGCAGTACTTC.

The rearrangement uses TRBV6-5 and TRBJ2-3; tentatively, D is TRBD1 or TRBD2 (6 bases each). Germline CDR1 and CDR2: MNHEY and SVGAGI. The CDR3 spans 14 residues. Trimming took off 7 bases at V and 1 base at J, with 12 bases between the two ends. The CDR3 DNA reads TGTGCCAGCAAAGGGGGGATTGGCACAGATACGCAGTATTTT. As protein: CASKGGIGTDTQYF.